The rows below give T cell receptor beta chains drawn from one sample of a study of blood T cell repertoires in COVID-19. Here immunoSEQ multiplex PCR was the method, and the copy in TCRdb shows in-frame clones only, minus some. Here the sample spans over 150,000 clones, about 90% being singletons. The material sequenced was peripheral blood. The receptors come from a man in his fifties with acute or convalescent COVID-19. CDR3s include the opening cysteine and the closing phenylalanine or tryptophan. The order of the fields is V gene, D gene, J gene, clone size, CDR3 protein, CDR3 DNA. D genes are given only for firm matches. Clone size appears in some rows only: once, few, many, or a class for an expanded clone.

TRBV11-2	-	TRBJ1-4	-	CASSFTGRGGNEKLFF	TGTGCCAGCAGCTTCACAGGGAGGGGGGGTAATGAAAAACTGTTTTTT
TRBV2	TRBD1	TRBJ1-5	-	CASSKQDRDQPQHF	TGTGCCAGCAGTAAACAGGACAGGGATCAGCCCCAGCATTTT
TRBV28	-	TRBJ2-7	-	CASRGTTSYEQYF	TGTGCCAGCAGAGGGACAACGTCCTACGAGCAGTACTTC
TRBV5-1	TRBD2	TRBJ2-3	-	CASSLRGDFTDTQYF	TGCGCCAGCAGCTTGCGGGGGGACTTCACAGATACGCAGTATTTT
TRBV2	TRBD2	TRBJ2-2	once	CASSAWGAGGPDTGELFF	TGTGCCAGCAGTGCCTGGGGAGCGGGAGGGCCCGACACCGGGGAGCTGTTTTTT
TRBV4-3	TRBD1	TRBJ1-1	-	CASSHQGQPGTEAFF	TGCGCCAGCAGCCACCAGGGACAGCCTGGCACTGAAGCTTTCTTT
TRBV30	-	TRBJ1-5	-	CAWSVQGGQPQHF	TGTGCCTGGAGTGTACAAGGGGGTCAGCCCCAGCATTTT
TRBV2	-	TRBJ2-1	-	CASSEPSTYAHEQFF	TGTGCCAGCAGTGAACCCTCTACCTACGCACATGAGCAGTTCTTC
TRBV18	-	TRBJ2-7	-	CASSSGRGYEQYF	TGTGCCAGCTCATCGGGCAGGGGCTACGAGCAGTACTTC
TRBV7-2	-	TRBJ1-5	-	CASSLAGAFGDQPQHF	TGTGCCAGCAGCTTAGCAGGGGCCTTTGGGGATCAGCCCCAGCATTTT
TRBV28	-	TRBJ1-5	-	CASSPTGAGNQPQHF	TGTGCCAGCAGTCCCACTGGGGCAGGGAATCAGCCCCAGCATTTT
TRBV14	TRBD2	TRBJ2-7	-	CASSPPGKRGTYEQYF	TGTGCCAGCAGCCCTCCCGGGAAGCGGGGCACCTACGAGCAGTACTTC
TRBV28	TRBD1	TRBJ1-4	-	CASSAGNTGVEKLFF	TGTGCCAGCAGTGCCGGGAATACAGGGGTTGAAAAACTGTTTTTT
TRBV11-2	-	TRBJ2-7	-	CASSLAGTPSYEQYF	TGTGCCAGCAGCTTAGCAGGGACTCCATCCTACGAGCAGTACTTC
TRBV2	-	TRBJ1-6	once	CASTFDRSYSPLHF	TGTGCCAGCACATTTGACAGGTCGTATTCACCCCTCCACTTT
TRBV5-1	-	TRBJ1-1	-	CASSPGGGDDTEAFF	TGCGCCAGCAGCCCGGGGGGGGGCGATGACACTGAAGCTTTCTTT
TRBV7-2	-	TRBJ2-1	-	CASSFSTGVNNEQFF	TGTGCCAGCAGCTTCTCGACGGGAGTCAACAATGAGCAGTTCTTC
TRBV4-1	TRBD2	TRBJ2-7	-	CASSQQTSGISYEQYF	TGCGCCAGCAGCCAACAGACTAGCGGGATTTCCTACGAGCAGTACTTC
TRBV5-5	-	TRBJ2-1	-	CASSNQQGSLSYNEQFF	TGTGCCAGCAGTAACCAACAGGGATCCCTCTCCTACAATGAGCAGTTCTTC
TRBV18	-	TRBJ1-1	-	CASSETRETEAFF	TGTGCCAGCTCAGAGACGAGGGAGACTGAAGCTTTCTTT
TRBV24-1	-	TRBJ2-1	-	CATSDQSRPLGGNEQFF	TGTGCCACCAGTGATCAGTCTAGACCTCTTGGAGGGAATGAGCAGTTCTTC
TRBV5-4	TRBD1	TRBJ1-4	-	CASSSGTGATNEKLFF	TGTGCCAGCAGCTCCGGGACAGGGGCAACTAATGAAAAACTGTTTTTT